A selection of T cell receptor beta chains follows, all from one sample in a study of blood T cell repertoires in COVID-19. Assay: immunoSEQ multiplex PCR; the TCRdb copy retains only in-frame clones and omits some. The repertoire holds roughly 110,000 clones, with 85% as singletons. Sequenced sample: peripheral blood. All receptors come from a man aged 35 to 55 with acute or convalescent COVID-19. Each CDR3 is given with its conserved first and last residue. The D gene is left open where the match is weak. Rows give clone size only sometimes, using once, few, many, or a class for an expanded clone.

>NA|TRBV29-1|NA|TRBJ1-2
TGCAGCGTTGGTGGAGGGCTGAAGTCTAACTATGGCTACACCTTC
CSVGGGLKSNYGYTF
>TRBD1|TRBV4-1|NA|TRBJ1-2
TGCGCCAGCAGCCACGCACCCACAGGGGGCGATGGCTACACCTTC
CASSHAPTGGDGYTF
>TRBD1|TRBV5-1|NA|TRBJ2-7
TGCGCCAGCAGCGGGACAGGGGGCCTCGAGCAGTACTTC
CASSGTGGLEQYF
>NA|TRBV6-1|NA|TRBJ2-7
TGTGCCAGCAGTGAAGGCAGCGGGTGGAGCTCCTACGAGCAGTACTTC
CASSEGSGWSSYEQYF
>TRBD2|TRBV19|NA|TRBJ2-5
TGTGCCAGTAGCCAACTAGCGGGGGGGACAAACCAAGAGACCCAGTACTTC
CASSQLAGGTNQETQYF
>NA|TRBV30|NA|TRBJ2-7
TGTGCCTGGAGTGCCGGGGAGCCCTACGAGCAGTACTTC
CAWSAGEPYEQYF
>TRBD1|TRBV24-1|many|TRBJ2-2
TGTGCCACCAGGGGGGCAGGGGGCTCCGGGGAGCTGTTTTTT
CATRGAGGSGELFF
>TRBD1|TRBV11-2|NA|TRBJ2-3
TGTGCCAGCAGCACCTACAGGGGGCCCACAGATACGCAGTATTTT
CASSTYRGPTDTQYF
>NA|TRBV10-1|NA|TRBJ2-1
TGCGCCAGCAGTGAGTCGGGGGGTGAGCAGTTCTTC
CASSESGGEQFF
>NA|TRBV7-2|NA|TRBJ1-2
TGTGCCAGCATGAAAGGACAAGGCCTCAGCTATGGCTACACCTTC
CASMKGQGLSYGYTF
>TRBD1|TRBV24-1|NA|TRBJ2-1
TGTGCCACCAGTGAGTCGAGCCGGGACAGCTCCTACAATGAGCAGTTCTTC
CATSESSRDSSYNEQFF
>NA|TRBV19|NA|TRBJ1-5
TGTGCCAGTAGTATAGACCGGGGAGGTCCCCAGCATTTT
CASSIDRGGPQHF
>TRBD1|TRBV19|NA|TRBJ2-7
TGTGCCAGTACCAGGGACAGGGGGACCGAGCAGTACTTC
CASTRDRGTEQYF
>NA|TRBV27|NA|TRBJ2-7
TGTGCCAGCAGTTTACGGCGGGGAACCTACGAGCAGTACTTC
CASSLRRGTYEQYF
>NA|TRBV29-1|once|TRBJ1-6
TGCAGCGTTTATACAGGGAGCTCCTATAATTCACCCCTCCACTTT
CSVYTGSSYNSPLHF
>NA|TRBV24-1|few|TRBJ2-1
TGTGCCACCAGTGACCAGCGGATCAATGAGCAGTTCTTC
CATSDQRINEQFF
>NA|TRBV14|once|TRBJ1-2
TGTGCCAGCAGCCCAGGGTACGGCTACACCTTC
CASSPGYGYTF
>TRBD1|TRBV19|NA|TRBJ1-2
TGTGCCAGTAGTACCGGACAGGCATATGGCTACACCTTC
CASSTGQAYGYTF
>NA|TRBV18|NA|TRBJ2-1
TGTGCCACCGACACTACGGGAACTAATGAGCAGTTCTTC
CATDTTGTNEQFF
>NA|TRBV7-8|NA|TRBJ1-3
TGTGCCAGCAGCCAGACGGGTCCCCACATATATTTT
CASSQTGPHIYF
>NA|TRBV11-2|NA|TRBJ2-7
TGTGCCAGCGCAAGAGCAGGGAACTTGTACGAGCAGTACTTC
CASARAGNLYEQYF
>TRBD1|TRBV27|NA|TRBJ1-3
TGTGCCAGCAGTCTACAGGGGGCTGGAAACACCATATATTTT
CASSLQGAGNTIYF
>NA|TRBV18|NA|TRBJ1-1
TGTGCCAGCTCACCCGGCGTGGGCAGGGTGGAAGCTTTCTTT
CASSPGVGRVEAFF
>NA|TRBV11-2|NA|TRBJ2-2
TGTGCCAGCAGCCACGCGACCGATAGGAGGGCCGGGGAGCTGTTTTTT
CASSHATDRRAGELFF
>TRBD2|TRBV11-3|NA|TRBJ2-5
TGTGCCAGCAGTCGCCGACTAGCGGGGGGTTTGGGGGAGACCCAGTACTTC
CASSRRLAGGLGETQYF
>NA|TRBV6-4|NA|TRBJ1-1
TGTGCCAGCAGTGACTCGATTTCCAGGGAAGCTTTCTTT
CASSDSISREAFF
>TRBD1|TRBV3-1/TRBV3-2|few|TRBJ1-4
TGTGCCAGCAGCCAAGGGCCGGGACAGGGGTGGGAAAAACTGTTTTTT
CASSQGPGQGWEKLFF
>TRBD2|TRBV7-8|NA|TRBJ2-5
TGTGCCAGCAGCCAAAAGCGGGGGGCTTTGAAAGAGACCCAGTACTTC
CASSQKRGALKETQYF
>NA|TRBV5-1|few|TRBJ2-2
TGCGCCAGCAGCCGCGGACTTGGGGGGGAGCTGTTTTTT
CASSRGLGGELFF
>NA|TRBV10-3|NA|TRBJ1-1
TGTGCCATCAGTGGAAAGGGCGGGGGGCATGTTGAAGCTTTCTTT
CAISGKGGGHVEAFF
>TRBD1|TRBV6-2/TRBV6-3|NA|TRBJ2-7
TGTGCCAGCAGTTACAAGAGAGGACAGGGGGTCTTCTACGAGCAGTACTTC
CASSYKRGQGVFYEQYF
>NA|TRBV6-5|once|TRBJ2-3
TGTGCCAGCAGTTATGGGACTTCAGATACGCAGTATTTT
CASSYGTSDTQYF
>TRBD2|TRBV7-8|few|TRBJ2-1
TGTGCCAGCAGCCGGCGACTAGCGGGGGGGCCGCGTAATGAGCAGTTCTTC
CASSRRLAGGPRNEQFF
>TRBD1|TRBV5-1|few|TRBJ2-7
TGCGCCAGCAGCGCAGGGACAGGGTTGTTGTACGAGCAGTACTTC
CASSAGTGLLYEQYF
>NA|TRBV18|NA|TRBJ2-5
TGTGCCAGCTCACCAGCGGCTGTAAAAGAGACCCAGTACTTC
CASSPAAVKETQYF
>NA|TRBV29-1|NA|TRBJ2-7
TGCAGCGTTGAAAGGTCAGGGAATTGGTACTTC
CSVERSGNWYF
>NA|TRBV4-1|NA|TRBJ1-1
TGCGCCAGCAGCCCCTTCGGGGGGGAAGCTTTCTTT
CASSPFGGEAFF
>NA|TRBV7-3|NA|TRBJ2-1
TGTGCCAGCAGCCCCCGGGGAGCCGTCTACAATGAGCAGTTCTTC
CASSPRGAVYNEQFF
>NA|TRBV11-2|NA|TRBJ1-2
TGTGCCAGCAGCTTAGGGGGACAATTTGGAGGCTACACCTTC
CASSLGGQFGGYTF
>NA|TRBV18|NA|TRBJ2-1
TGTGCCAGCTCACTCAGTAACCGGGACAATGAGCAGTTCTTC
CASSLSNRDNEQFF
>TRBD2|TRBV7-9|NA|TRBJ2-3
TGTGCCAGCAGCGCCATAGCGGGGGCGAGCACAGATACGCAGTATTTT
CASSAIAGASTDTQYF
>NA|TRBV10-3|few|TRBJ1-5
TGTGCCATCAGTGCCTTGGCAGAGGGTGGTAGCAATCAGCCCCAGCATTTT
CAISALAEGGSNQPQHF
>NA|TRBV30|NA|TRBJ2-1
TGTGCCTGGAGTGTTGGGGGGGCTTACAATGAGCAGTTCTTC
CAWSVGGAYNEQFF
>TRBD1|TRBV5-1|NA|TRBJ2-1
TGCGCCAGCAGCTTAGGGACAGGGCTCAATGAGCAGTTCTTC
CASSLGTGLNEQFF
>NA|TRBV19|NA|TRBJ1-4
TGTGCCAGTAGTATCGGAGGGCTTGGGGGAACTAATGAAAAACTGTTTTTT
CASSIGGLGGTNEKLFF
>NA|TRBV5-4|NA|TRBJ2-4
TGTGCCAGCAGCTTCCGGGGGGCAGGGACCAAAAACATTCAGTACTTC
CASSFRGAGTKNIQYF
>NA|TRBV5-1|NA|TRBJ1-2
TGCGCCAGCAGCTTGACAGCCCTTAACTATGGCTACACCTTC
CASSLTALNYGYTF
>NA|TRBV9|NA|TRBJ2-7
TGTGCCAGCAGCCCCGTTCAGCAGGCTGGGGAGCAGTACTTC
CASSPVQQAGEQYF
>NA|TRBV4-1|few|TRBJ1-5
TGCGCCAGCAGCCAAGATCATGTGGGGGGGTATAGCAATCAGCCCCAGCATTTT
CASSQDHVGGYSNQPQHF
>TRBD1|TRBV4-1|NA|TRBJ1-1
TGCGCCAGCAGCTGGGACAGAACTATTACGAACACTGAAGCTTTCTTT
CASSWDRTITNTEAFF